This T cell receptor (beta chain) was recovered during a study of T cell repertoires in cytomegalovirus infection. Overall study findings and caveats: Cumulative public TCR beta family frequency identified CMV carriers with the relevant HLA.

TCRdb passed the reads through MiXCR, listing each CDR3 protein once. Here the sample spans a few hundred thousand distinct CDR3 sequences, 25% being singletons. CDR3 length: 14 residues. CDR1 LNHNV and CDR2 YYDKDF come from the germline V gene (reference sequence). Trimming took off 1 base at V and 0 bases at J, with 6 bases between the two ends. Regarding this clonotype: The antigen is not known.

This chain uses TRBV15 with TRBJ1-1, with unresolved D. This clonotype was obtained from a human donor in good health (CMV status not recorded). Some clones in this sample may be carry-over from other donors' samples. The sample was cultured PBMCs, taken from culture after CMV antigen stimulation. The DNA of the CDR3 is TGTGCCACCAGCAGAGCAAGGGTGAACACTGAAGCTTTCTTT. It specifies CATSRARVNTEAFF.